This is a list of T cell receptor beta chains from one sample in a study of CXCR3-negative and CXCR3-positive naive CD8 T cells. Reprocessing the 5' RACE reads, TCRdb reports a single entry for every CDR3 protein and omits DNA. This sample contains around 5,000 distinct CDR3 sequences. The sample consisted of naive CXCR3+ CD8+ T cells from blood. The receptors come from a human donor in good health. Some clones in this sample may be carry-over from other donors' samples. Both conserved end residues are part of each CDR3. Fields, in order: CDR3 length, clone size, V gene, J gene, CDR3 protein. Size values are once, few and many counts, or a class for expanded clones, and some rows have none.

>14|NA|TRBV5-6|TRBJ1-3
CASSPVSTGNTIYF
>17|medium-sized|TRBV5-4|TRBJ1-1
CASSLKQGRGMNTEAFF
>15|NA|TRBV10-3|TRBJ1-5
CAISESLTSGQPQHF
>12|NA|TRBV7-9|TRBJ1-2
CASSFDGDGYTF
>16|large|TRBV13|TRBJ2-1
CASRIGLASSYNEQFF
>13|NA|TRBV15|TRBJ1-1
CATYMGRGTEAFF
>14|large|TRBV27|TRBJ1-2
CASSPGMGKDGYTF
>15|medium-sized|TRBV2|TRBJ2-7
CASSLGLAGSYEQYF
>13|NA|TRBV14|TRBJ2-7
CASSQWFSHEQYF
>15|NA|TRBV6-1|TRBJ2-1
CASAIAGGPPNEQFF
>15|NA|TRBV9|TRBJ2-1
CASSIKGTEYNEQFF
>13|NA|TRBV29-1|TRBJ2-7
CSVEDQGGSEQYF
>19|medium-sized|TRBV2|TRBJ2-2
CASSDTARAPSSNTGELFF
>16|NA|TRBV2|TRBJ1-5
CASSQAPRELNQPQHF
>16|medium-sized|TRBV20-1|TRBJ1-1
CSARAVGDSYSTEAFF
>12|medium-sized|TRBV7-9|TRBJ1-1
CASSLGSAEAFF
>17|medium-sized|TRBV20-1|TRBJ2-5
CSARDGKAGDHQETQYF
>14|medium-sized|TRBV4-2|TRBJ2-5
CASSQGGSEETQYF
>16|NA|TRBV20-1|TRBJ2-3
CSASPRASGHTDTQYF
>13|NA|TRBV19|TRBJ2-7
CASSMSMTYEQYF
>14|NA|TRBV29-1|TRBJ2-5
CSVGPGQRQETQYF
>21|NA|TRBV29-1|TRBJ2-5
CSVEAAGGATPSSAPQETQYF
>13|NA|TRBV20-1|TRBJ1-1
CSATDETNTEAFF
>13|NA|TRBV7-9|TRBJ2-2
CASSLESAGELVF
>14|medium-sized|TRBV4-1|TRBJ1-1
CASSRGTGVTEAFF
>14|NA|TRBV20-1|TRBJ2-1
CSAREAGGYNEQFF
>16|NA|TRBV25-1|TRBJ2-5
CASSELLAGDGETQYF
>12|medium-sized|TRBV7-2|TRBJ1-1
CASSFENTEAFF
>15|NA|TRBV4-1|TRBJ2-2
CASSQGLADTGELFF
>18|NA|TRBV28|TRBJ2-1
CASSWGTKRPTLRDEQFF
>13|NA|TRBV5-1|TRBJ2-1
CASTGGLNNEQFF
>14|medium-sized|TRBV6-2/TRBV6-3|TRBJ2-5
CASSYIGREETQYF
>14|NA|TRBV10-3|TRBJ2-5
CAIRGDREKETQYF
>12|large|TRBV4-1|TRBJ1-4
CASSQGPEKLFF
>17|medium-sized|TRBV20-1|TRBJ2-3
CSARERTSGPLTDTQYF
>17|medium-sized|TRBV6-5|TRBJ1-4
CASSFLAFIGTNEKLFF
>17|medium-sized|TRBV7-2|TRBJ2-7
CASSWLDWAGQSYEQYF